The rows below give T cell receptor beta chains drawn from one sample of a study of shared clonotypes between healthy human individuals. Only in-frame clones appear in the TCRdb table, and some are missing; sequencing was by immunoSEQ multiplex PCR. Of hundreds of thousands of clones in the sample, over 95% were seen once. The specimen was naive CD8+ T cells sorted from blood. The receptors come from a woman aged 25 to 39 in good health. The CDR3 runs from the conserved cysteine through the conserved F or W. The D gene is left open where the match is weak. The listing skips clone size in some rows; elsewhere it reads once, few, many or a size class.

D	J	V	size	CDR3	DNA
.	TRBJ2-7	TRBV28	.	CASSPSPLLGGSSYEQYF	TGTGCCAGCAGTCCTAGCCCCCTTTTGGGGGGTAGCTCCTACGAGCAGTACTTC
.	TRBJ2-7	TRBV20-1	.	CSASQQYEQYF	TGCAGTGCTTCACAACAGTACGAGCAGTACTTC
TRBD1	TRBJ2-1	TRBV5-8	.	CASSWGTGVDNEQFF	TGTGCCAGCAGCTGGGGGACAGGGGTCGACAATGAGCAGTTCTTC
.	TRBJ1-1	TRBV25-1	.	CASSAGKNTEAFF	TGTGCCAGCAGTGCGGGGAAGAACACTGAAGCTTTCTTT
.	TRBJ2-7	TRBV9	.	CASSAGDGLYEQYF	TGTGCCAGCAGCGCAGGGGATGGGCTCTACGAGCAGTACTTC
TRBD1	TRBJ1-4	TRBV5-1	.	CASSLGTSGTGVEKLFF	TGCGCCAGCAGCCTGGGGACCTCCGGGACAGGGGTTGAAAAACTGTTTTTT
TRBD1	TRBJ2-5	TRBV28	.	CASSLTGGGETQYF	TGTGCCAGCAGCTTGACAGGGGGCGGGGAGACCCAGTACTTC
TRBD2	TRBJ2-2	TRBV9	once	CASSVELAGPNTGELFF	TGTGCCAGCAGCGTAGAACTAGCGGGGCCGAACACCGGGGAGCTGTTTTTT
TRBD1	TRBJ1-5	TRBV15	few	CATSTDRGRNQPQHF	TGTGCCACCAGCACCGACAGGGGGAGGAATCAGCCCCAGCATTTT
.	TRBJ2-6	TRBV7-9	.	CASSFPGTKAGANVLTF	TGTGCCAGCAGCTTTCCGGGGACAAAGGCTGGGGCCAACGTCCTGACTTTC
.	TRBJ1-2	TRBV27	.	CASSLQGFGYGYTF	TGTGCCAGCAGTTTACAGGGTTTCGGCTATGGCTACACCTTC
.	TRBJ1-5	TRBV28	.	CASSLRQGHQPQHF	TGTGCCAGCAGTTTGAGGCAGGGTCATCAGCCCCAGCATTTT
.	TRBJ2-7	TRBV6-5	.	CASSYGSTYEQYF	TGTGCCAGCAGTTACGGTTCCACCTACGAGCAGTACTTC
.	TRBJ1-1	TRBV5-4	.	CASSLLMNTEAFF	TGTGCCAGCAGCTTGCTTATGAACACTGAAGCTTTCTTT
.	TRBJ2-3	TRBV27	.	CASSFRAGDTQYF	TGTGCCAGCAGTTTCCGGGCCGGAGATACGCAGTATTTT
TRBD2	TRBJ2-5	TRBV2	.	CASSEAGIAGGPETQYF	TGTGCCAGCAGTGAAGCGGGAATAGCGGGAGGGCCAGAGACCCAGTACTTC
TRBD2	TRBJ2-7	TRBV5-4	.	CASSILAGDYEQYF	TGTGCCAGCAGCATACTAGCGGGGGACTACGAGCAGTACTTC
.	TRBJ1-5	TRBV11-2	.	CASSGTGPSNQPQHF	TGTGCCAGCAGCGGAACCGGGCCTAGCAATCAGCCCCAGCATTTT
TRBD2	TRBJ2-1	TRBV15	.	CATSRGREGNYNEQFF	TGTGCCACCAGCAGAGGGCGGGAGGGGAACTACAATGAGCAGTTCTTC
TRBD2	TRBJ2-7	TRBV7-6	.	CASSRGTSGYEQYF	TGTGCCAGCAGCAGAGGGACTAGCGGATACGAGCAGTACTTC
TRBD1	TRBJ2-7	TRBV28	.	CASREGTGAEQYF	TGTGCCAGCAGGGAGGGGACAGGGGCCGAGCAGTACTTC
.	TRBJ2-7	TRBV7-8	.	CASSLAPEGTREQYF	TGTGCCAGCAGCTTAGCGCCTGAGGGAACGAGGGAGCAGTACTTC
.	TRBJ1-1	TRBV7-2	.	CASSWAGGAVTFF	.
TRBD1	TRBJ2-7	TRBV9	.	CASSDTPDRGLLHEQYF	TGTGCCAGCAGCGACACCCCCGACAGGGGGCTACTCCACGAGCAGTACTTC
.	TRBJ2-7	TRBV13	.	CASSLGIAEPYEQYF	TGTGCCAGCAGCTTAGGGATAGCGGAACCCTACGAGCAGTACTTC
.	TRBJ2-7	TRBV9	once	CASSPGAGEQYF	TGTGCCAGCAGCCCAGGGGCAGGCGAGCAGTACTTC
TRBD1	TRBJ1-2	TRBV7-8	.	CASSLVQRQGSIRIYGYTF	TGTGCCAGCAGCTTAGTGCAGAGACAGGGGAGCATCAGAATCTATGGCTACACCTTC
TRBD2	TRBJ2-7	TRBV27	.	CASSSGLDYEQYF	TGTGCCAGCAGTTCGGGACTAGACTACGAGCAGTACTTC
TRBD1	TRBJ2-7	TRBV30	.	CAWSSGTGGYEQYF	TGTGCCTGGAGTTCCGGGACAGGGGGTTACGAGCAGTACTTC
.	TRBJ2-1	TRBV27	.	CASSLLPGSESYNEQFF	TGTGCCAGCAGTTTACTCCCCGGCTCCGAATCCTACAATGAGCAGTTCTTC
.	TRBJ2-7	TRBV10-2	.	CASSEVGSSYEQYF	TGCGCCAGCAGTGAGGTGGGGTCCTCCTACGAGCAGTACTTC
TRBD1	TRBJ1-3	TRBV2	once	CASSPGTGTRNTIYF	TGTGCCAGCAGTCCCGGGACAGGGACCCGAAACACCATATATTTT
TRBD2	TRBJ2-7	TRBV27	.	CASSLNVGLAVPSYEQYF	TGTGCCAGCAGTTTAAATGTCGGACTAGCCGTCCCATCCTACGAGCAGTACTTC
TRBD2	TRBJ2-5	TRBV19	.	CASSRTRLAAQETQYF	TGTGCCAGTAGTCGCACACGACTAGCGGCCCAAGAGACCCAGTACTTC
TRBD1	TRBJ1-4	TRBV27	.	CASRRTGSIEKLFF	TGTGCCAGCCGAAGGACAGGAAGCATTGAAAAACTGTTTTTT
.	TRBJ1-2	TRBV27	.	CASREEGGPYYGYTF	TGTGCCAGCAGGGAAGAAGGGGGACCCTACTATGGCTACACCTTC
.	TRBJ2-1	TRBV27	.	CASSLTPSAYNEQFF	TGTGCCAGCAGTTTAACTCCTAGCGCCTACAATGAGCAGTTCTTC
.	TRBJ1-4	TRBV4-2	.	CASSQDLWGALATNEKLFF	TGTGCCAGCAGCCAAGATTTATGGGGGGCTTTGGCAACTAATGAAAAACTGTTTTTT
.	TRBJ1-5	TRBV28	few	CASSLSSNQPQHF	TGTGCCAGCAGTTTATCAAGCAATCAGCCCCAGCATTTT
.	TRBJ2-5	TRBV2	once	CASSEQEGHHQETQYF	TGTGCCAGCAGTGAACAAGAAGGACACCACCAAGAGACCCAGTACTTC
TRBD1	TRBJ1-1	TRBV27	.	CATKSGGADTEAFF	TGTGCCACGAAGTCAGGGGGCGCGGACACTGAAGCTTTCTTT
.	TRBJ1-2	TRBV23-1	.	CATARGMPNYGYTF	TGCGCCACCGCACGAGGGATGCCTAACTATGGCTACACCTTC
.	TRBJ2-3	TRBV5-4	.	CASSLDGPQQYF	TGTGCCAGCAGCTTGGATGGTCCCCAGCAGTATTTT
TRBD2	TRBJ2-1	TRBV28	.	CASSPSGSYNEQFF	TGTGCCAGCAGCCCGAGCGGGAGCTACAATGAGCAGTTCTTC
TRBD1	TRBJ2-3	TRBV7-3	.	CASRQGEDTQYF	TGTGCCAGCCGCCAGGGGGAAGATACGCAGTATTTT
TRBD1	TRBJ2-7	TRBV27	.	CASSLGGPTGGFFYEQYF	TGTGCCAGCAGTCTGGGGGGGCCGACAGGGGGTTTCTTCTACGAGCAGTACTTC
.	TRBJ2-7	TRBV27	few	CASSYGGDSYEQYF	TGTGCCAGCAGCTACGGCGGGGATTCCTACGAGCAGTACTTC
.	TRBJ1-5	TRBV19	.	CASSIVGGNQPQHF	TGTGCCAGTAGTATAGTGGGAGGCAATCAGCCCCAGCATTTT
.	TRBJ2-5	TRBV7-9	once	CASSLVVAETQYF	TGTGCCAGCAGCTTAGTCGTGGCGGAGACCCAGTACTTC
TRBD2	TRBJ2-1	TRBV11-2	.	CASSETSGRYEQFF	TGTGCCAGCAGCGAGACTAGCGGGAGGTATGAGCAGTTCTTC
TRBD2	TRBJ2-5	TRBV5-6	.	CANSFSGSQETQYF	TGTGCCAACAGTTTTAGCGGGAGCCAAGAGACCCAGTACTTC
.	TRBJ2-1	TRBV15	.	CATSGTPDLDEQFF	TGTGCCACCAGCGGGACTCCCGATTTGGATGAGCAGTTCTTC
.	TRBJ2-1	TRBV6-5	.	CASSYSQLYNEQFF	TGTGCCAGCAGTTACTCTCAGCTCTACAATGAGCAGTTCTTC
TRBD2	TRBJ2-1	TRBV7-9	.	CASSLAGREYEQFF	TGTGCCAGCAGCTTAGCGGGGCGGGAGTATGAGCAGTTCTTC
TRBD1	TRBJ2-5	TRBV11-2	.	CASSLVGTGDYRETQYF	TGTGCCAGCAGCTTAGTAGGGACAGGGGACTACCGAGAGACCCAGTACTTC
TRBD2	TRBJ2-7	TRBV7-9	.	CASSLGTLTSGAYEQYF	TGTGCCAGCAGCCTGGGGACGTTGACTAGCGGGGCTTACGAGCAGTACTTC
.	TRBJ2-7	TRBV7-6	.	CASSLGHGDYEQYF	TGTGCCAGCAGCTTAGGCCACGGGGACTACGAGCAGTACTTC
.	TRBJ2-7	TRBV5-6	.	CASSWAGTPLYEQYF	TGTGCCAGCAGCTGGGCCGGGACCCCCCTCTACGAGCAGTACTTC
TRBD2	TRBJ2-7	TRBV2	.	CASIRLAGGPSTYEQYF	TGTGCCAGCATTAGACTAGCGGGAGGGCCTTCAACCTACGAGCAGTACTTC
.	TRBJ1-5	TRBV2	.	CASSERGHQPQHF	TGTGCCAGCAGTGAACGGGGGCATCAGCCCCAGCATTTT